This is a list of T cell receptor beta chains from one sample in a study of neurological immune-mediated disorders. TCRdb re-analysed the 5' RACE reads in MiXCR, keeping a single row per CDR3 protein. The table includes tens of thousands of distinct CDR3 sequences, around 3.1% detected once. Sequencing was performed on PBMCs. These receptors came from an older woman with multiple sclerosis. CDR3s include the opening cysteine and the closing phenylalanine or tryptophan. A D gene is named only where the DNA matches it firmly. Clone size appears in some rows only: once, few, many, or a class for an expanded clone.

v_gene	d_gene	j_gene	abundance	CDR3aa	CDR3nt
TRBV3-1	TRBD2	TRBJ2-7	many	CASSPGLAGGMYEQYF	TGTGCCAGCAGCCCCGGCCTAGCGGGGGGTATGTACGAGCAGTACTTC
TRBV20-1	TRBD1	TRBJ2-1	many	CSARVAGQGFTEQFF	TGCAGTGCTAGGGTCGCGGGACAGGGTTTTACTGAGCAGTTCTTC
TRBV20-1	-	TRBJ1-5	many	CSARGSAQHF	TGCAGTGCTAGAGGGTCGGCCCAGCATTTT
TRBV20-1	-	TRBJ2-1	many	CSASQQTSWWYNEQFF	TGCAGTGCTAGCCAACAGACTAGTTGGTGGTACAATGAGCAGTTCTTC
TRBV20-1	-	TRBJ1-6	many	CSARVGNSPLHF	TGCAGTGCTAGAGTTGGGAATTCACCCCTCCACTTT
TRBV20-1	-	TRBJ2-3	many	CSARHSHYTQYF	TGCAGTGCTAGACACTCCCATTATACGCAGTATTTT
TRBV18	-	TRBJ2-5	many	CASSPTGPQETQYF	TGTGCCAGCTCACCGACAGGCCCGCAAGAGACCCAGTACTTC
TRBV6-5	-	TRBJ2-7	many	CASSLTGRTYEQYF	TGTGCCAGCAGTTTAACAGGGAGAACCTACGAGCAGTACTTC
TRBV15	-	TRBJ1-5	-	CATSARQLLSNQTQNF	TGTGCCACCAGCGCCCGGCAGTTACTAAGCAATCAGACCCAGAATTTT
TRBV11-2	-	TRBJ2-7	many	CASSLAVGSSYEQYF	TGTGCCAGCAGCTTAGCGGTTGGGAGCTCCTACGAGCAGTACTTC
TRBV20-1	TRBD2	TRBJ2-1	many	CSAKPRASGGASEQFF	TGCAGTGCTAAACCTAGGGCCAGCGGGGGGGCTAGTGAGCAGTTCTTC
TRBV6-6	-	TRBJ2-3	many	CASRPSVLTSTDTQYF	TGTGCCAGCAGACCGTCCGTGCTTACTAGCACAGATACGCAGTATTTT
TRBV20-1	TRBD2	TRBJ2-1	many	CSARKGTSGGGEQFF	TGCAGTGCTAGAAAAGGGACTAGCGGGGGTGGTGAGCAGTTCTTC
TRBV10-1	-	TRBJ2-2	many	CASSEWDNGELFF	TGCGCCAGCAGTGAATGGGACAACGGGGAGCTGTTTTTT
TRBV7-9	-	TRBJ1-1	many	CASSYRGGVEAFF	TGTGCCAGCAGCTATAGGGGAGGGGTTGAAGCTTTCTTT
TRBV20-1	TRBD2	TRBJ2-3	many	CSARSDGGVRDTQYF	TGCAGTGCTAGATCCGACGGGGGGGTGAGAGATACGCAGTATTTT
TRBV7-8	TRBD2	TRBJ2-3	many	CASSLRRGGFEDTQYF	TGTGCCAGCAGCTTAAGGCGGGGGGGCTTTGAAGATACGCAGTATTTT
TRBV20-1	TRBD1	TRBJ1-5	many	CSARAGQGTSKPQHF	TGCAGTGCTAGAGCGGGACAGGGGACCTCAAAGCCCCAGCATTTT
TRBV5-1	TRBD1	TRBJ2-7	many	CASSSATGPYEQYF	TGCGCCAGCAGCTCGGCGACAGGGCCCTACGAGCAGTACTTC
TRBV5-1	TRBD1	TRBJ2-3	many	CATSMWDRATDTQYF	TGCGCCACCTCGATGTGGGACAGGGCCACAGATACGCAGTATTTT
TRBV5-1	-	TRBJ1-1	many	CASSFRAERNTEAFF	TGCGCCAGCAGCTTCCGGGCGGAAAGGAACACTGAAGCTTTCTTT
TRBV5-1	-	TRBJ2-7	many	CASSLAGGSSEQYF	TGCGCCAGCAGCTTGGCCGGAGGGTCCAGCGAGCAGTACTTC
TRBV30	-	TRBJ1-1	-	CAWRWEAEAFF	TGTGCCTGGAGGTGGGAGGCTGAAGCTTTCTTT
TRBV5-1	-	TRBJ2-5	many	CASSLLDEGTQYF	TGCGCCAGCAGCTTACTTGATGAGGGGACCCAGTACTTC
TRBV2	TRBD1	TRBJ1-2	many	CATPTGSIVLGYTF	TGTGCCACCCCGACAGGGTCTATCGTATTGGGCTACACCTTC
TRBV9	-	TRBJ2-5	many	CASSANIGASMLETQYF	TGTGCCAGCAGCGCCAACATAGGGGCCAGTATGCTCGAGACCCAGTACTTC
TRBV2	-	TRBJ2-5	many	CATEETQYF	TGTGCCACCGAGGAGACCCAGTACTTC
TRBV10-2	-	TRBJ1-2	many	CASSDPGGTHYGYTF	TGCGCCAGCAGTGACCCGGGGGGGACACACTATGGCTACACCTTC
TRBV20-1	-	TRBJ1-3	many	CSGLSGGEAGNTIYF	TGCAGTGGTCTGTCGGGGGGAGAAGCTGGAAACACCATATATTTT
TRBV6-5	-	TRBJ2-7	many	CASSLPGAYEQYF	TGTGCCAGCAGTTTGCCAGGGGCCTACGAGCAGTACTTC
TRBV15	-	TRBJ2-5	many	CATSRDQGQETQYF	TGTGCCACCAGCAGAGACCAGGGACAAGAGACCCAGTACTTC
TRBV6-1	-	TRBJ2-7	many	CASSRGQFYEQYF	TGTGCCAGCAGTCGGGGCCAGTTCTACGAGCAGTACTTC
TRBV5-1	-	TRBJ2-5	many	CASSLDETQYF	TGCGCCAGCAGCTTGGACGAGACCCAGTACTTC
TRBV20-1	-	TRBJ2-2	many	CSVPWGDQQDTGELFF	TGCAGTGTTCCCTGGGGCGACCAGCAGGATACCGGGGAGCTGTTTTTT
TRBV12-3/TRBV12-4	-	TRBJ1-1	many	CASRRTGTNTEAFF	TGTGCCAGCAGGCGAACAGGGACGAACACTGAAGCTTTCTTT
TRBV6-6	TRBD1	TRBJ1-1	few	CASTRTRQGAVKNRDTEAFF	TGTGCCAGCACCAGAACGAGACAGGGGGCGGTCAAAAATCGGGACACTGAAGCTTTCTTT
TRBV5-5	TRBD1	TRBJ2-7	many	CASSVDRDEQYF	TGTGCCAGCAGCGTAGACAGGGACGAGCAGTACTTC
TRBV9	-	TRBJ1-1	many	CASSVGQGPEAFF	TGTGCCAGCAGCGTAGGGCAGGGACCTGAAGCTTTCTTT
TRBV20-1	TRBD2	TRBJ2-1	many	CSARDMLAGGQKGEQFF	TGCAGTGCTAGAGATATGCTAGCGGGGGGGCAAAAGGGTGAGCAGTTCTTC
TRBV6-1	TRBD1	TRBJ1-5	few	CTSSGDRGPAEPQHF	TGTACCAGCAGTGGGGACAGGGGGCCGGCGGAGCCCCAGCATTTT
TRBV12-3/TRBV12-4	-	TRBJ1-5	many	CASSSDPWEPQHF	TGTGCCAGCAGCAGCGACCCGTGGGAACCCCAGCATTTT
TRBV20-1	-	TRBJ2-3	few	CSARGNGRKGIDTQYF	TGCAGTGCTAGAGGGAACGGGAGAAAGGGCATAGATACGCAGTATTTT
TRBV7-9	-	TRBJ1-5	many	CASSRENQPQHF	TGTGCCAGCAGCAGAGAGAATCAGCCCCAGCATTTT
TRBV20-1	-	TRBJ1-1	many	CSAARGHTEAFF	TGCAGTGCCGCGAGAGGGCACACTGAAGCTTTCTTT
TRBV20-1	-	TRBJ1-4	many	CSARDPDRRESGTNEKLFF	TGCAGTGCTAGAGATCCCGACAGGAGGGAAAGTGGGACTAATGAAAAACTGTTTTTT
TRBV5-1	-	TRBJ1-1	many	CASSRTPDRNTEAFF	TGCGCCAGCAGCCGCACGCCCGACAGGAACACTGAAGCTTTCTTT